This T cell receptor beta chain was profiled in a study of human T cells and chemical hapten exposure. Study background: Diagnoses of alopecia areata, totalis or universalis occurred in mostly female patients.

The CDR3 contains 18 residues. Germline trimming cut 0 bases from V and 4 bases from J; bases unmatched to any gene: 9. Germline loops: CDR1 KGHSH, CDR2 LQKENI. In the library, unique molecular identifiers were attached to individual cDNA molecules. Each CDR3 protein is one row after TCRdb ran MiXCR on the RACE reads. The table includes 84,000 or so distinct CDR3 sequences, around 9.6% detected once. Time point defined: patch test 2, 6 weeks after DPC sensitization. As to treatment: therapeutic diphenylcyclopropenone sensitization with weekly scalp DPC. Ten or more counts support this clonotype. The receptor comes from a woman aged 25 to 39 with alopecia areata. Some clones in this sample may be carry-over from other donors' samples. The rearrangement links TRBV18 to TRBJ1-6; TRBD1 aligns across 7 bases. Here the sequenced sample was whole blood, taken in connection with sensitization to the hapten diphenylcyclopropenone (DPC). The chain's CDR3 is CASSPPLAGGGYNSPLHF. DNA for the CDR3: TGTGCCAGCTCACCACCGTTAGCAGGGGGTGGATATAATTCACCCCTCCACTTT. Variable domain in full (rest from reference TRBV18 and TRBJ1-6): NAGVMQNPRHLVRRRGQEARLRCSPMKGHSHVYWYRQLPEEGLKFMVYLQKENIIDESGMPKERFSAEFPKEGPSILRIQQVVRGDSAAYFCASSPPLAGGGYNSPLHFGNGTRLTVT.